The 25 T cell receptor beta chains listed next were all sequenced from one sample in a study of Ad26.COV2.S vaccination and SARS-CoV-2 variants. The method was immunoSEQ multiplex PCR; TCRdb's version includes in-frame clones alone and lacks a portion of them. This table has roughly 350,000 clones, approximately 90% appearing once. Treatment noted: around 19 received Ad26.COV2.S at low or high dose, single or two shots; about 5 received placebo; per-sample allocation not given. Sampling happened 63 days after the first vaccine or placebo injection. This specimen was peripheral blood, taken in a trial of Ad26.COV2.S vaccine versus placebo. The receptors shown here come from a person between 18 and 65 years old who received the Ad26.COV2.S COVID-19 vaccine or a placebo.

The chain uses TRBV18 and TRBJ1-5, with 7 bases identical to TRBD1. V was pared by 5 bases and J by 0 bases, with 4 bases of the junction left unmatched. The CDR3 loop spans 15 amino acids. CDR1 is KGHSH, CDR2 LQKENI, per germline. This CDR3 reads CASSFGTDSNQPQHF. CDR3 sequence (DNA): TGTGCCAGCTCATTTGGGACAGATAGCAATCAGCCCCAGCATTTT.

This rearrangement joins TRBV6-2 or TRBV6-3 to TRBJ1-1, with a weak D call TRBD1 (5 bases). CDR1 is MNHEY and CDR2 is SVGEGT in the germline V gene. The CDR3 runs 15 residues. V dropped 0 bases and J dropped 1 base, with 9 bases sitting between them. In nucleotides, the CDR3 is TGTGCCAGCAGTTACTCACGGAGGGGGAACACTGAAGCTTTCTTT. The encoded protein is CASSYSRRGNTEAFF.

This chain joins TRBV30 and TRBJ1-1; 9 bases align to TRBD1. Per germline, CDR1 GTSNPN and CDR2 SVGIG (reference sequence). The junction had 7 bases not matched to a gene; V was cut back by 0 bases and J by 8 bases. This CDR3 spans 14 amino acids. As DNA, the CDR3 is TGTGCCTGGAGTGTACTTCTGGGACAGGGAGAAGCTTTCTTT. Translated: CAWSVLLGQGEAFF.

The chain uses TRBV6-4 and TRBJ1-2, with a possible D match to TRBD1 (5 bases). Germline CDR1 MRHNA, CDR2 SNTAGT. V lost 4 bases and J lost 2, with 5 bases in between. The CDR3 runs 12 residues. The CDR3 DNA sequence: TGTGCCAGCAGTGCAGGGAACTATGGCTACACCTTC. Protein sequence: CASSAGNYGYTF.

The chain joins TRBV11-1 to TRBJ2-3, with 9 bases matching TRBD1. CDR1 is SGHAT and CDR2 is FQDESV in the germline V gene (reference sequence). This CDR3 region has 15 residues. J gave up 2 bases and V 5 bases, and 5 bases lay outside the gene matches. CDR3: CASSGGTGHTDTQYF. In DNA form, the CDR3 reads TGTGCCAGCAGCGGAGGGACAGGGCACACAGATACGCAGTATTTT.

V usage is TRBV9 and J usage is TRBJ1-5; D ambiguous. The CDR3 is 15 residues long. CDR1 SGDLS and CDR2 YYNGEE come from the germline V gene. Deletions cut 3 bases from V and 8 bases from J, with 18 bases between. As DNA, the CDR3 is TGTGCCAGCAGCGAGGGCGGCAGTCAAATAGAGCCCCAGCATTTT. This sequence encodes CASSEGGSQIEPQHF.

This sequence joins TRBV19 and TRBJ1-2; 7 bases align to TRBD1. The CDR3 contains 16 residues. The V segment lost 8 bases and the J segment 5 bases; nucleotides outside the gene matches: 17. Germline CDR1 reads LNHDA; CDR2 reads SQIVND (reference sequence). This CDR3 is CASLDRSKSRKYGYTF. Here the CDR3 DNA reads TGTGCCAGTCTGGACAGGAGCAAATCCAGGAAATATGGCTACACCTTC.

This clone was seen just once. The chain recombines TRBV19 with TRBJ2-1, with D uncertain. V was cut by 8 bases and J by 9 bases, with 11 bases left in between. Per the germline V gene, CDR1 is LNHDA and CDR2 is SQIVND (reference sequence). CDR3 length equals 11 residues. CDR3 in DNA: TGTGCCAGTGGAACTTACTTTGAGCAGTTCTTC. It codes for CASGTYFEQFF.

This chain uses TRBV6-2 or TRBV6-3 with TRBJ2-7; D is undetermined. The V end was cut by 2 bases, the J end by 2 bases, with 13 bases between. CDR3 length equals 15 residues. CDR1 is MNHEY and CDR2 is SVGEGT in the germline V gene. CDR3 sequence: CASSYQTLGAYEQYF. The CDR3 DNA follows: TGTGCCAGCAGTTACCAAACGCTAGGAGCCTACGAGCAGTACTTC.

This chain joins TRBV19 and TRBJ2-2; 7 bases are a match to TRBD1. Trimming took 7 bases from V and 2 from J; bases not matched to a gene: 7. The CDR3 runs to 15 residues. Per the germline V gene, CDR1 is LNHDA and CDR2 is SQIVND (reference sequence). The CDR3 coding sequence is TGTGCCAGTAACTCGAGACAGGGCAACACCGGGGAGCTGTTTTTT. Protein product: CASNSRQGNTGELFF.

V and J are TRBV7-2 and TRBJ1-5, with D uncertain. V was clipped by 0 bases and J by 3 bases, with 6 bases between them. Germline V gene sequence: CDR1 SGHTA, CDR2 FQGNSA. The length of the CDR3 is 14 residues. Written as DNA, the CDR3 is TGTGCCAGCAGCTTAGCGCGTAACAATCAGCCCCAGCATTTT. Encoded protein: CASSLARNNQPQHF.

V gene TRBV15 combines with J gene TRBJ1-5, with TRBD1 matching over 9 bases. The germline V gene has CDR1 LNHNV and CDR2 YYDKDF (reference sequence). This CDR3 is 19 amino acids long. V dropped 5 bases and J dropped 2; count of bases not matched to a gene: 16. CDR3 amino acids: CATSGLTGGAGVGNQPQHF. CDR3 DNA sequence: TGTGCCACCAGCGGTTTAACAGGGGGCGCCGGAGTCGGCAATCAGCCCCAGCATTTT.

The chain joins TRBV28 to TRBJ1-5, with no clear D. The CDR3 length is 18 residues. Trimming removed 4 bases at V and 0 bases at J, with 19 bases between. Germline V lookup: CDR1 MDHEN, CDR2 SYDVKM. The CDR3 reads CASSSPIDRPDSNQPQHF. Here the CDR3 DNA reads TGTGCCAGCAGTTCGCCCATTGACCGGCCTGATAGCAATCAGCCCCAGCATTTT.

This chain uses TRBV30 with TRBJ2-7; 8 bases are a match to TRBD1. V lost 2 bases to trimming and J lost 3 bases; unmatched junction nucleotides: 6. In germline, CDR1 is GTSNPN, CDR2 SVGIG (reference sequence). This CDR3 contains 14 residues. Here the CDR3 reads CAWSLGTGDYEQYF. DNA of the CDR3: TGTGCCTGGAGTTTGGGGACAGGAGACTACGAGCAGTACTTC.

The V gene is TRBV29-1, the J gene TRBJ2-7; D is uncertain. Germline CDR1 SQVTM, CDR2 ANQGSEA. V was cut by 7 bases and J by 3 bases, with 4 bases left in between. The CDR3 consists of 9 residues. CDR3 nucleotides: TGCAGCGCCATCTACGAGCAGTACTTC. Its translation is CSAIYEQYF.

The chain joins TRBV7-6 to TRBJ2-2, with TRBD1 matching over 8 bases. V shed 1 base, J shed 4 bases, and the junction held 8 bases outside the gene matches. Germline CDR1 reads SGHVS; CDR2 reads FNYEAQ. The CDR3 consists of 17 residues. CDR3 nucleotide sequence: TGTGCCAGCAGCTTAGGAGGTACAGGGGGGCCCACCGGGGAGCTGTTTTTT. Translating gives CASSLGGTGGPTGELFF.

The chain has TRBV15 and TRBJ1-1, with a possible D match to TRBD1 (5 bases). The germline V gene encodes CDR1 LNHNV and CDR2 YYDKDF (reference sequence). V dropped 3 bases and J dropped 8 bases, with 19 bases sitting between them. The CDR3 length is 15 residues. The CDR3 DNA sequence: TGTGCCACCAGCAGGCTCAGAGGGGACGGTTCCGAAGCTTTCTTT. Translation gives CATSRLRGDGSEAFF.

The chain couples TRBV19 to TRBJ1-5; 7 bases map to TRBD1. CDR3 length: 15 residues. Germline CDR1 and CDR2: LNHDA and SQIVND (reference sequence). V was clipped by 5 bases and J by 2 bases; unmatched bases: 6. The CDR3 DNA reads as TGTGCCAGTAGTTTCCACCAGGGGGGCAATCAGCCCCAGCATTTT. This sequence encodes CASSFHQGGNQPQHF.

The chain recombines TRBV24-1 with TRBJ2-1; a weak D match, TRBD1 (6 bases). Germline V gene sequence: CDR1 KGHDR, CDR2 SFDVKD. The CDR3 contains 14 residues. V gave up 4 bases and J gave up 4 bases, with 10 bases separating them. This chain's CDR3 is CATSENRDYNEQFF. For the CDR3, the DNA is TGTGCCACCAGTGAAAACAGGGATTACAATGAGCAGTTCTTC.

This rearrangement joins TRBV4-2 to TRBJ2-3; no firm D call. Trimming shortened V by 0 bases and J by 6 bases, and 16 bases separated the two germline ends. Germline V lookup: CDR1 LGHNA, CDR2 YNFKEQ. The CDR3 covers 16 residues. The CDR3 DNA reads TGTGCCAGCAGCCAAGAAACACGGCCGAAAGGGGATACGCAGTATTTT. Translation gives CASSQETRPKGDTQYF.

The chain is built from TRBV5-1 and TRBJ1-1; D call uncertain. Germline CDR1 and CDR2: SGHRS and YFSETQ. The CDR3 has 14 residues. V was clipped by 6 bases and J by 4 bases, with 16 bases between them. CDR3 protein: CASTWGSGSTEAFF. The CDR3 nucleotides read TGCGCCAGCACCTGGGGATCCGGGAGCACTGAAGCTTTCTTT.

The chain couples TRBV19 to TRBJ2-7, with D possibly TRBD1 on 5 matching bases. This CDR3 has 13 amino acids. V gave up 3 bases and J gave up 2 bases, with 8 bases separating them. Germline lookup yields CDR1 LNHDA and CDR2 SQIVND (reference sequence). CDR3 loop: CASSIQGAYEQYF. The CDR3, as DNA: TGTGCCAGTAGTATCCAGGGCGCCTACGAGCAGTACTTC.

This clone was seen a handful of times. The chain joins TRBV30 to TRBJ1-6; D is ambiguous. The germline V gene has CDR1 GTSNPN and CDR2 SVGIG (reference sequence). V was cut by 6 bases and J by 4 bases, with 10 bases left in between. The CDR3 sequence is 13 residues long. The CDR3: CACYTFYNSPLHF. CDR3 coding DNA: TGTGCCTGTTATACTTTTTATAATTCACCCCTCCACTTT.

The table lists this clone with many counts. The chain carries TRBV9 and TRBJ2-6, with a tentative D call TRBD1 (6 bases). The CDR3 totals 15 residues. Trimming left V 6 bases short and J 0 bases short, with 10 bases between. In germline, CDR1 is SGDLS, CDR2 YYNGEE. This CDR3 is CASIRDTSGANVLTF. As DNA, the CDR3 is TGTGCCAGCATTCGGGACACCTCTGGGGCCAACGTCCTGACTTTC.

The chain joins TRBV7-2 to TRBJ1-1; no clear D gene. With 0 bases removed from V and 1 base from J, the gap between germline ends came to 12 bases. Germline V CDR1 and CDR2: SGHTA, FQGNSA. The CDR3 sequence is 16 residues long. The CDR3 loop is CASSLARAGPNTEAFF. The CDR3 DNA sequence: TGTGCCAGCAGCTTAGCGCGTGCAGGCCCGAACACTGAAGCTTTCTTT.